This note documents a single TCR beta chain sequence. V was clipped by 5 bases and J by 9 bases; unmatched bases: 14. This CDR3 is built from 15 residues. CDR1 SGHRS and CDR2 YFSETQ come from the germline V gene. These data belong to a study of blood T cell repertoires in COVID-19. In the study overall: Material from acute and convalescent COVID-19 was sourced from the United States, Italy and Spain. PBMCs, B-cell-depleted T cells, or T cells were the source of the cDNA or gDNA that made up the material.

In the source study's methods: Amplified reference gene primers provided the basis for estimating nucleated cell counts. Produced via immunoSEQ multiplex PCR; TCRdb's table is partial and in-frame only. V and J calls and clone size are given by that table; D and trimming were obtained from the DNA. The sample carries some 76,000 clones, roughly 87% recorded once. The receptor comes from a woman between 18 and 30 years old with acute or convalescent COVID-19. The chain joins TRBV5-1 to TRBJ2-3; TRBD2 matches 8 bases. Source material: peripheral blood. The CDR3 DNA reads TGCGCCAGCAGTCCTAGCCAGGCGGGGGGCGGCACGCAGTATTTT. This sequence encodes CASSPSQAGGGTQYF. Variable domain in full (rest from reference TRBV5-1 and TRBJ2-3): KAGVTQTPRYLIKTRGQQVTLSCSPISGHRSVSWYQQTPGQGLQFLFEYFSETQRNKGNFPGRFSGRQFSNSRSEMNVSTLELGDSALYLCASSPSQAGGGTQYFGPGTRLTVL.